This T cell receptor beta chain was recorded in a study of blood T cell repertoires in COVID-19. The wider study: Samples taken during acute and convalescent COVID-19 were collected in the United States, Italy and Spain.

CDR1 and CDR2 (germline): SQVTM, ANQGSEA. The CDR3 is 13 amino acids. V shed 3 bases and J shed 5 bases, with 11 bases lying between them. Clones were sequenced by immunoSEQ multiplex PCR, and TCRdb holds only the in-frame ones, with some missing. The sample contains 180,000 or so clones, around nine tenths of which appear only once. The chain links TRBV29-1 to TRBJ2-1; D is uncertain. The sample was peripheral blood. The sequence came from a man between 65 and 85 years old with acute or convalescent COVID-19. The CDR3 nucleotides read TGCAGCGTTGATTCCCCGTTAAACAATGAGCAGTTCTTC. Translated: CSVDSPLNNEQFF.